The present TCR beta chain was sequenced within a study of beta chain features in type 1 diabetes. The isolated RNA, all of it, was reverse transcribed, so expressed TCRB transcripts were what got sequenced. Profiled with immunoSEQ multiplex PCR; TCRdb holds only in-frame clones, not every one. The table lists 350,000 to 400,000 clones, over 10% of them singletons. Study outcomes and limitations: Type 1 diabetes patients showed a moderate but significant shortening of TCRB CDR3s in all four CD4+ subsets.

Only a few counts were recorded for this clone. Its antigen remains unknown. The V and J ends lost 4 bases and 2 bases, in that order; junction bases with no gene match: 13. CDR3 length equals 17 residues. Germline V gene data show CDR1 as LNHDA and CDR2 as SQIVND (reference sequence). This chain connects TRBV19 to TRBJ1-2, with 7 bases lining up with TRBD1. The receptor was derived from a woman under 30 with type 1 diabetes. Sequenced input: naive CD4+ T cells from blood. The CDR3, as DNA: TGTGCCAGTAGTACCCTTCCTCGGGACAGTGCGAACTATGGCTACACCTTC. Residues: CASSTLPRDSANYGYTF.